This entry lists 16 T cell receptor beta chains sequenced from one sample in a study of T cell changes during pregnancy in multiple sclerosis. TCRdb keeps only in-frame clones here, not all; method: immunoSEQ multiplex PCR. Of more than 80,000 clones in the sample, around 90% were seen once. The sequences come from peripheral blood, collected before pregnancy. The receptors shown here come from a female donor with multiple sclerosis, enrolled in a pregnancy study.

In nucleotides, the CDR3 is TGTGCCAGCAGTCCCCGGGTAGCTGGGTACACAGATACGCAGTATTTT. It translates to CASSPRVAGYTDTQYF. The gene calls are TRBV27 and TRBJ2-3, with no clear D. Trimming shortened V by 5 bases and J by 2 bases, and 17 bases separated the two germline ends. The V gene's germline CDR1 is MNHEY and CDR2 SMNVEV (reference sequence). This CDR3 region has 16 residues.

The chain links TRBV11-3 to TRBJ2-3; D gene ambiguous. The CDR3 runs to 13 residues. The V and J ends lost 2 bases and 8 bases respectively, with 11 bases between them. Germline V gene sequence: CDR1 SGHNT, CDR2 YENEEA. In DNA, the CDR3 is TGTGCCAGCAGCTTATCCCCGCCCGGTACGCAGTATTTT. Translation: CASSLSPPGTQYF.

The V call is TRBV4-1, the J call TRBJ2-7; D gene unclear. The V end lost 0 bases, the J end lost 5 bases, and 8 bases lay between the germline ends. Per the germline V gene, CDR1 is MGHRA and CDR2 is YSYEKL. The CDR3 consists of 13 residues. DNA for the CDR3: TGCGCCAGCAGCCAAGATCCGGGTGACGAGCAGTACTTC. This encodes CASSQDPGDEQYF.

CDR3 residues: CASGLDPGGAFF. The CDR3 coding sequence is TGTGCTAGTGGTTTGGACCCGGGGGGCGCTTTCTTT. The chain uses TRBV12-5 and TRBJ1-1; weak D call: TRBD1 (6 bases). Germline-derived CDR1 and CDR2 are LGHNT and FRNRAP. The V end lost 1 base, the J end lost 11 bases, and 11 bases lay between the germline ends. CDR3 length: 12 amino acids.

The chain links TRBV9 to TRBJ2-1; D remains unclear. Germline CDR1 SGDLS, CDR2 YYNGEE. Trimming shortened V by 0 bases and J by 0 bases, and 7 bases separated the two germline ends. The CDR3 sequence is 15 residues long. The CDR3 nucleotides read TGTGCCAGCAGCGTAGTGAGCGCCTCCTACAATGAGCAGTTCTTC. The encoded protein is CASSVVSASYNEQFF.

This rearrangement joins TRBV19 to TRBJ2-7; TRBD2 aligns across 7 bases. Germline-derived CDR1 and CDR2 are LNHDA and SQIVND (reference sequence). The V and J ends lost 6 bases and 0 bases, in that order; junction bases with no gene match: 8. This CDR3 has 15 residues. CDR3 sequence: CASSPTLAASYEQYF. In nucleotides, the CDR3 is TGTGCCAGTAGCCCAACCCTAGCGGCCTCCTACGAGCAGTACTTC.

The V call is TRBV4-3, the J call TRBJ1-2; perhaps TRBD1 as D (6 bases). Germline V gene lookup returns CDR1 LGHNA and CDR2 YSLEER. V was pared by 1 base and J by 4 bases, with 13 bases between. The CDR3 spans 15 residues. CDR3 in amino acids: CASSQGTGFGYGYTF. The DNA of the CDR3 is TGCGCCAGCAGCCAAGGAACAGGGTTCGGCTATGGCTACACCTTC.

This clone was seen once. The V gene is TRBV7-3, the J gene TRBJ2-2, with 7 bases identical to TRBD1. There are 18 residues in the CDR3. V was pared by 1 base and J by 5 bases, with 13 bases of the junction left unmatched. Per the germline V gene, CDR1 is SGHTA and CDR2 is FQGTGA. The CDR3 reads CASSLKSSRQGKTGELFF. DNA of the CDR3: TGTGCCAGCAGCTTAAAGTCCTCGAGACAGGGTAAAACCGGGGAGCTGTTTTTT.

The chain links TRBV4-3 to TRBJ1-1; weak D call: TRBD1 (5 bases). CDR1 is LGHNA and CDR2 is YSLEER in the germline V gene. V was cut by 0 bases and J by 4 bases, with 15 bases left in between. CDR3 length: 16 amino acids. CDR3 sequence: CASSQEGGTLGTEAFF. As DNA, the CDR3 is TGCGCCAGCAGCCAAGAAGGAGGGACGTTGGGCACTGAAGCTTTCTTT.

The V gene is TRBV5-1, the J gene TRBJ2-7, with D possibly TRBD2 on 7 matching bases. V lost 3 bases to trimming and J lost 0 bases, with 25 bases between them. Germline V lookup: CDR1 SGHRS, CDR2 YFSETQ. The CDR3 length is 19 residues. The CDR3 sequence is CASSSAGTLAGTNSYEQYF. CDR3 coding DNA: TGCGCCAGCAGCTCAGCCGGGACACTGGCTGGGACTAACTCCTACGAGCAGTACTTC.

The chain links TRBV10-3 to TRBJ2-5; maybe TRBD2 (6 bases). CDR1 and CDR2 (germline): ENHRY, SYGVKD. The ends were cut back, 2 bases at V and 1 base at J, with 11 bases in the middle. CDR3 size: 15 residues. As DNA, the CDR3 is TGTGCCATCAGTGAGGACGGGACTCCCCAAGAGACCCAGTACTTC. Its translation is CAISEDGTPQETQYF.

V and J are TRBV6-1 and TRBJ1-6; TRBD1 matches 7 bases. Germline CDR1 is MNHNS and CDR2 is SASEGT. The junction had 5 bases not matched to a gene; V was cut back by 2 bases and J by 7 bases. This CDR3 is built from 15 residues. The CDR3 protein is CASSELVQGNSPLHF. CDR3 bases: TGTGCCAGCAGTGAATTGGTACAGGGGAATTCACCCCTCCACTTT.

This chain connects TRBV11-2 to TRBJ2-7, with D hard to call. Trimming stripped 1 base from V and 6 bases from J, with 13 bases between. Germline V gene lookup returns CDR1 SGHAT and CDR2 FQNNGV. This CDR3 comprises 14 residues. CDR3 nucleotide sequence: TGTGCCAGCAGCTTAGCTCGATTCGGGTTCGAGCAGTACTTC. Translating it yields CASSLARFGFEQYF.

The V and J genes are TRBV28 and TRBJ1-1, with a weak D call TRBD1 (6 bases). This CDR3 spans 13 amino acids. Germline CDR1 and CDR2: MDHEN and SYDVKM. V was clipped by 7 bases and J by 4 bases, with 13 bases between them. CDR3 sequence (DNA): TGTGCCAGCATTCACAGGGATGGCACTGAAGCTTTCTTT. This gives the protein CASIHRDGTEAFF.

The genes are TRBV14 and TRBJ1-1, with 9 bases identical to TRBD1. The V gene end was trimmed by 5 bases and the J gene end by 4 bases; junction bases not matched to a gene: 8. The germline gives CDR1 SGHDN, CDR2 FVKESK. The CDR3 is made up of 15 amino acids. The DNA of the CDR3 is TGTGCCAGCAGCAGGACAGGGGCGTGGGGCACTGAAGCTTTCTTT. Its protein product is CASSRTGAWGTEAFF.

This clone was found once. This sequence joins TRBV11-2 and TRBJ2-2; no clear D gene. The CDR3 has 13 amino acids. V was pared by 7 bases and J by 5 bases, with 11 bases between. Germline-derived CDR1 and CDR2 are SGHAT and FQNNGV. The CDR3 reads CASTLRHTGELFF. The CDR3 bases are TGTGCCAGCACCTTGAGGCATACCGGGGAGCTGTTTTTT.